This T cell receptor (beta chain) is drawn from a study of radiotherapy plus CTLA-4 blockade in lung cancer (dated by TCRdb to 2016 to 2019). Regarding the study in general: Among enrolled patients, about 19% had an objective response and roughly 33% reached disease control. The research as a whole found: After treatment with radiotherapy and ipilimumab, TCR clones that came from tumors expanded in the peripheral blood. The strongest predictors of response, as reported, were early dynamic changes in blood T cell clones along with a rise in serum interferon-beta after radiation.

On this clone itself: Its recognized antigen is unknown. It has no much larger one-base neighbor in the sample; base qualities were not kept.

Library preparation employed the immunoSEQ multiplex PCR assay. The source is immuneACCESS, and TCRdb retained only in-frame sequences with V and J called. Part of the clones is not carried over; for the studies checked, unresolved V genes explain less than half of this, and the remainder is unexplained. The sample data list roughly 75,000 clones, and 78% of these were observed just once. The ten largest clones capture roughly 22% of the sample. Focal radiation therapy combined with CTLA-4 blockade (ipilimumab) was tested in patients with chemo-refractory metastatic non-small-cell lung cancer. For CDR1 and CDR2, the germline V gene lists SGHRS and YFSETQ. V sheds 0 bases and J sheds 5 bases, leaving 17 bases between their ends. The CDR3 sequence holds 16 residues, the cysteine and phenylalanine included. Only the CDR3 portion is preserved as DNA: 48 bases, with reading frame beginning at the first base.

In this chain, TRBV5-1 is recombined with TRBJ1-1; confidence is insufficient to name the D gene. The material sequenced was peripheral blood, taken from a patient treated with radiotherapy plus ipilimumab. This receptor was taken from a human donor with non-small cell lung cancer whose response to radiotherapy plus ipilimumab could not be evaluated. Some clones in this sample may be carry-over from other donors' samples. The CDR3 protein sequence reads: CASSLVPEKGETEAFF. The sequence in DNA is TGCGCCAGCAGCTTGGTTCCTGAAAAAGGAGAGACTGAAGCTTTCTTT.